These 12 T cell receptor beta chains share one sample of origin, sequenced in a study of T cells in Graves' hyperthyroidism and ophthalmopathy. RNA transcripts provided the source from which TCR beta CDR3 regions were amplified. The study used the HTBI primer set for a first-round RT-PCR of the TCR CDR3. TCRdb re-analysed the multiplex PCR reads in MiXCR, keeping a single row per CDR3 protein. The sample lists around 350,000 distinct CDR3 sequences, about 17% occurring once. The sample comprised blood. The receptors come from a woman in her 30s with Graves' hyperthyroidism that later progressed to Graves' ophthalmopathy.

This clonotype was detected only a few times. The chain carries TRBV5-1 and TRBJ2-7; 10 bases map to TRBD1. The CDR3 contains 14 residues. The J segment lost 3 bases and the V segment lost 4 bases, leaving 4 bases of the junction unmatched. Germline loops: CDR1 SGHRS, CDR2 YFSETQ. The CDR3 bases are TGCGCCAGCAGCGCTCGGGACAGGGGCTACGAGCAGTACTTC. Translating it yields CASSARDRGYEQYF.

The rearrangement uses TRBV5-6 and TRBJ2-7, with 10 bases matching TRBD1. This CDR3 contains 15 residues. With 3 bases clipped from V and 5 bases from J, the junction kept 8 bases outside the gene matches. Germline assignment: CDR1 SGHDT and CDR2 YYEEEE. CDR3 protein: CASSSTGTGENEQYF. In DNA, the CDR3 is TGTGCCAGCAGCTCCACCGGGACAGGGGAGAACGAGCAGTACTTC.

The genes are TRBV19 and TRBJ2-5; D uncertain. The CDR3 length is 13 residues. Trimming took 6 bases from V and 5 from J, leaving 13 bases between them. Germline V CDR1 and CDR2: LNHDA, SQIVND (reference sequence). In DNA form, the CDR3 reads TGTGCCAGTAGGGGCAGCAGGATGGAGACCCAGTACTTC. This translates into CASRGSRMETQYF. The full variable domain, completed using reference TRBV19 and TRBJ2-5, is DGGITQSPKYLFRKEGQNVTLSCEQNLNHDAMYWYRQDPGQGLRLIYYSQIVNDFQKGDIAEGYSVSREKKESFPLTVTSAQKNPTAFYLCASRGSRMETQYFGPGTRLLVL.

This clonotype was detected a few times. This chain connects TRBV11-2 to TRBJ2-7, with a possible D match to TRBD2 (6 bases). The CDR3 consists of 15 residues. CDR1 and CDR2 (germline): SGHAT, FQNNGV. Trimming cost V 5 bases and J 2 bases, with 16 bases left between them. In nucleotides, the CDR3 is TGTGCCAGCAGCCAAGAAACTAGCATGACCTACGAGCAGTACTTC. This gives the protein CASSQETSMTYEQYF. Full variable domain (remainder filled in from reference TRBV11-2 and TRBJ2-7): EAGVAQSPRYKIIEKRQSVAFWCNPISGHATLYWYQQILGQGPKLLIQFQNNGVVDDSQLPKDRFSAERLKGVDSTLKIQPAKLEDSAVYLCASSQETSMTYEQYFGPGTRLTVT.

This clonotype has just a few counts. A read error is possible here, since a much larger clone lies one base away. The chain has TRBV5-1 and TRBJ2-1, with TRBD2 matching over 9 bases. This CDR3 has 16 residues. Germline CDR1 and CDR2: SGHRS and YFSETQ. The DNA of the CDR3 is TGCGCCAGCGGCTTGCTAGCGGGATCCAGTTACAATGAGCAGTTCTTC. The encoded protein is CASGLLAGSSYNEQFF.

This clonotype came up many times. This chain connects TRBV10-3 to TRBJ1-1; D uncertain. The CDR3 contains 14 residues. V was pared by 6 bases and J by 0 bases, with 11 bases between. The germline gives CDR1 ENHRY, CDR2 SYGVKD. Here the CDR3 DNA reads TGTGCCATCAGGTCGCGGAAGGTGAACACTGAAGCTTTCTTT. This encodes CAIRSRKVNTEAFF.

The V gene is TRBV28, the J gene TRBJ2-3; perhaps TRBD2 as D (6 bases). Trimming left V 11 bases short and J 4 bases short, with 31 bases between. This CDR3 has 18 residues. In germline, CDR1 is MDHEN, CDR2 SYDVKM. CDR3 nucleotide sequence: TGTGCCTGTACTTCTGGGACTCAGGCTCTCGGGCAGGCAGATACGCAGTATTTT. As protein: CACTSGTQALGQADTQYF.

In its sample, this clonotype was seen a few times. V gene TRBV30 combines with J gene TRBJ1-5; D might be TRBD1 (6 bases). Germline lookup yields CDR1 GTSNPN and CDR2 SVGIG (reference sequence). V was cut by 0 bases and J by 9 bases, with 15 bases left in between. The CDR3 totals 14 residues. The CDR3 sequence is CAWSVRTAQWPQHF. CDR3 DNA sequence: TGTGCCTGGAGTGTCAGGACAGCGCAATGGCCCCAGCATTTT.

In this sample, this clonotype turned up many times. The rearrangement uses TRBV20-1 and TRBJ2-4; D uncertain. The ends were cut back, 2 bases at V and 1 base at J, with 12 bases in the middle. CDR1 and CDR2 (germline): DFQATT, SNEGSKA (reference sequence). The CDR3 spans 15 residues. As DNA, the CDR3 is TGCAGTGCTAGATCAGTACCCGGGGCCAAAAACATTCAGTACTTC. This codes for CSARSVPGAKNIQYF.

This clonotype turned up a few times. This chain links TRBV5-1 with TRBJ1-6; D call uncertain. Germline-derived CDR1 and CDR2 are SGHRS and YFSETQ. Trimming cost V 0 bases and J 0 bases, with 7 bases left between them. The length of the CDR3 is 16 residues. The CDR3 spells CASSLGLSSYNSPLHF. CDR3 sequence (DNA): TGCGCCAGCAGCTTGGGGTTGAGCTCCTATAATTCACCCCTCCACTTT.

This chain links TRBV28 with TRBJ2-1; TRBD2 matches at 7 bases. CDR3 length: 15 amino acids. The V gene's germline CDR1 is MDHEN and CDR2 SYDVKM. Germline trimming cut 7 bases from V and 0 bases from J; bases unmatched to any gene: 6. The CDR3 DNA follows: TGTGCCAGCATCGAAGCGGGGAGCTCCTACAATGAGCAGTTCTTC. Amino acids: CASIEAGSSYNEQFF.

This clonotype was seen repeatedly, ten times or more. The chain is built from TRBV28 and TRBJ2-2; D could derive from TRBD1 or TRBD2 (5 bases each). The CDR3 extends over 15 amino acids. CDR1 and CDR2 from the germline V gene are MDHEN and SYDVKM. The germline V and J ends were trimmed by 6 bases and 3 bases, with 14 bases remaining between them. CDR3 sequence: CASSSGRRDTGELFF. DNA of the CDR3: TGTGCCAGCAGCTCGGGACGCCGCGACACCGGGGAGCTGTTTTTT.